The 9 T cell receptor beta chains below all came from one sample that was sequenced in a study of shared clonotypes between healthy human individuals. Produced via immunoSEQ multiplex PCR; TCRdb's table is partial and in-frame only. Among under 650,000 clones listed, 95% to 97% were seen once. Sequenced sample: naive CD4+ T cells sorted from blood. The subset denotes: CD45RA+ positively selected. The receptors were gathered from a woman under 40 in good health.

The rearrangement uses TRBV11-2 and TRBJ2-5; 13 bases are shared with TRBD2. The junction had 4 bases not matched to a gene; V was cut back by 4 bases and J by 5 bases. CDR1 is SGHAT, CDR2 FQNNGV, per germline. This CDR3 region has 15 residues. The CDR3 nucleotides read TGTGCCAGCAGCTGGGGACTAGCGGGACGGGAGACCCAGTACTTC. Encoded protein: CASSWGLAGRETQYF.

This chain uses TRBV11-2 with TRBJ2-1, with D possibly TRBD1 on 5 matching bases. Trimming pared 4 bases from V and 4 bases from J, leaving 11 bases between. Germline CDR1 reads SGHAT; CDR2 reads FQNNGV. This CDR3 is 14 amino acids long. CDR3 coding DNA: TGTGCCAGCAGCTGGGGCTCCCTTTACAATGAGCAGTTCTTC. Translation gives CASSWGSLYNEQFF.

This clone was picked up a small number of times. This chain links TRBV5-1 with TRBJ2-2; D is undetermined. CDR3 length equals 12 residues. Germline lookup yields CDR1 SGHRS and CDR2 YFSETQ. V was shortened by 0 bases and J by 9 bases, with 6 bases between the two germline ends. CDR3 protein: CASSLGSRELFF. Here the CDR3 DNA reads TGCGCCAGCAGCTTGGGTTCAAGGGAGCTGTTTTTT.

The chain links TRBV28 to TRBJ2-2; D is perhaps TRBD1 (5 bases). The V end lost 2 bases, the J end lost 1 base, and 8 bases lay between the germline ends. The CDR3 consists of 15 residues. The germline gives CDR1 MDHEN, CDR2 SYDVKM. For the CDR3, the DNA is TGTGCCAGCAGTTTACACAGGCAGAACACCGGGGAGCTGTTTTTT. Amino acid sequence: CASSLHRQNTGELFF. Filled out from reference TRBV28 and TRBJ2-2, the complete variable domain reads DVKVTQSSRYLVKRTGEKVFLECVQDMDHENMFWYRQDPGLGLRLIYFSYDVKMKEKGDIPEGYSVSREKKERFSLILESASTNQTSMYLCASSLHRQNTGELFFGEGSRLTVL.

V and J are TRBV19 and TRBJ1-2; 7 bases match TRBD1. The CDR3 is 15 residues long. From germline, CDR1 is LNHDA and CDR2 SQIVND (reference sequence). V shed 7 bases and J 0 bases; nucleotides not matched to a gene: 8. The CDR3 region is CASTGGTGANYGYTF. The CDR3 DNA is TGTGCCAGTACGGGAGGAACAGGGGCTAACTATGGCTACACCTTC.

The chain combines TRBV5-1 with TRBJ1-1; D is possibly TRBD1 (6 bases). The V end lost 4 bases, the J end lost 4 bases, and 14 bases lay between the germline ends. CDR1 is SGHRS, CDR2 YFSETQ, per germline. The CDR3 totals 14 residues. Written as DNA, the CDR3 is TGCGCCAGCAGCCCGGAGGGCAGGGGCACTGAAGCTTTCTTT. Protein sequence: CASSPEGRGTEAFF.

This chain uses TRBV5-1 with TRBJ1-2, with unresolved D. V lost 0 bases and J lost 3, with 12 bases in between. Looked up from germline, CDR1 is SGHRS and CDR2 is YFSETQ. The CDR3 contains 15 residues. In nucleotides, the CDR3 is TGCGCCAGCAGCTTGGGAATAAGAAGGGACTATGGCTACACCTTC. Its protein is CASSLGIRRDYGYTF. The variable domain in full, completed from reference TRBV5-1 and TRBJ1-2, reads KAGVTQTPRYLIKTRGQQVTLSCSPISGHRSVSWYQQTPGQGLQFLFEYFSETQRNKGNFPGRFSGRQFSNSRSEMNVSTLELGDSALYLCASSLGIRRDYGYTFGSGTRLTVV.

The CDR3 coding sequence is TGTGCCAGCAGCTTGCTCAGGACAGCCACTGAAGCTTTCTTT. As protein: CASSLLRTATEAFF. V gene TRBV11-1 combines with J gene TRBJ1-1, with D possibly matching TRBD1 (6 bases). This CDR3 has 14 residues. CDR1 is SGHAT, CDR2 FQDESV, per germline (reference sequence). The germline V and J ends were trimmed by 3 bases and 4 bases, with 12 bases remaining between them.

A few counts support this clone. The chain is built from TRBV2 and TRBJ1-2; D is perhaps TRBD1 (6 bases). Trimming removed 2 bases at V and 8 bases at J, with 9 bases between. Germline V gene data show CDR1 as SNHLY and CDR2 as FYNNEI. The CDR3 totals 12 residues. CDR3 residues: CASSEQGKGYTF. DNA of the CDR3: TGTGCCAGCAGTGAACAGGGGAAAGGCTACACCTTC.